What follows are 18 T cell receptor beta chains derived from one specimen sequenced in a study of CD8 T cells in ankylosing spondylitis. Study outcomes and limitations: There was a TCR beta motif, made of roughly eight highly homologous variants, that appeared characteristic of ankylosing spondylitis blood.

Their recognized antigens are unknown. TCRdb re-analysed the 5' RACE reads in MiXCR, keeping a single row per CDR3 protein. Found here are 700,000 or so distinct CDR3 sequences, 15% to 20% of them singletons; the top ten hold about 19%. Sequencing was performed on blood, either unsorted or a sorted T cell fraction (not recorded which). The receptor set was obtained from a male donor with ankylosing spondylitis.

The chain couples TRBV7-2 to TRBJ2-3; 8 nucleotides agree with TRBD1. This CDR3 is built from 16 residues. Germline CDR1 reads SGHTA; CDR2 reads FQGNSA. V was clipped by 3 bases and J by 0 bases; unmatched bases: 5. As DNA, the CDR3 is TGTGCCAGCAGCTTCGACAGGGGTTCTAGCACAGATACGCAGTATTTT. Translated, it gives CASSFDRGSSTDTQYF.

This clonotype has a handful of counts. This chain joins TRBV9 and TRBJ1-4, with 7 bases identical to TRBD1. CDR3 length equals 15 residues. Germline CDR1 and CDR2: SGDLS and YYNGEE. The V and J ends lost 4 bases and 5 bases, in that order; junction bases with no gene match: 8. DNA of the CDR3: TGTGCCAGCAGCAAATATGGGGGACAGAATGAAAAACTGTTTTTT. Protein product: CASSKYGGQNEKLFF.

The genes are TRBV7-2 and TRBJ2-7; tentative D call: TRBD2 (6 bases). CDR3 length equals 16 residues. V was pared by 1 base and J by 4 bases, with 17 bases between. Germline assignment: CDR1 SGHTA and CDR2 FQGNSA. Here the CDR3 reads CASSLGPAGTGYEQYF. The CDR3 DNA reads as TGTGCCAGCAGCTTAGGACCGGCGGGAACTGGGTACGAGCAGTACTTC.

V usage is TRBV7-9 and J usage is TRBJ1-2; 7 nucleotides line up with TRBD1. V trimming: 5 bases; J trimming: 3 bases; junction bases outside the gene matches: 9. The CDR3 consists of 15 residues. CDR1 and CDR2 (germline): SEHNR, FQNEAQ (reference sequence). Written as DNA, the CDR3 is TGTGCCAGCAGCCCGTCGACAGGGCAGGACTATGGCTACACCTTC. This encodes CASSPSTGQDYGYTF.

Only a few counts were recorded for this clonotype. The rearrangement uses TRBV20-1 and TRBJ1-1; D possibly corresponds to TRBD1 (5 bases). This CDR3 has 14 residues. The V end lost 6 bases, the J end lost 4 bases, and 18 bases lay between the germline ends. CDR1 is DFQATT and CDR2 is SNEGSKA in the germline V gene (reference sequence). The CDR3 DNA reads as TGCAGTGCGGAGAGGACTGTAAGGGGCACTGAAGCTTTCTTT. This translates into CSAERTVRGTEAFF.

The CDR3 spells CASSPGTSGRAARETQYF. In DNA, the CDR3 is TGTGCCAGCAGCCCAGGGACTAGCGGGAGGGCCGCGAGAGAGACCCAGTACTTC. V is TRBV11-2 and J is TRBJ2-5, with 16 positions matching TRBD2. This CDR3 is 18 amino acids long. V lost 5 bases to trimming and J lost 4 bases; unmatched junction nucleotides: 10. CDR1 and CDR2 (germline): SGHAT, FQNNGV.

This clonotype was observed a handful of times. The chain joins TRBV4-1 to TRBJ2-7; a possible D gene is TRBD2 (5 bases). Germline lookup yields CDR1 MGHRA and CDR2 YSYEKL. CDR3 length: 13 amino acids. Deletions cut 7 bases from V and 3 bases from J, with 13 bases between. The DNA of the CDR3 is TGCGCCAGCAAGGAGGTGGGAGACTACGAGCAGTACTTC. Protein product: CASKEVGDYEQYF.

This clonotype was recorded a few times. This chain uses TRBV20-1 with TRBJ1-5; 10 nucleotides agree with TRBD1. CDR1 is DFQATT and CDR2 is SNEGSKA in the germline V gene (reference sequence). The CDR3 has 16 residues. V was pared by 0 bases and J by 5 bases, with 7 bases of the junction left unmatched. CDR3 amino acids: CSARDIGQGEYQPQHF. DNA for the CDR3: TGCAGTGCTAGAGATATAGGACAGGGGGAATATCAGCCCCAGCATTTT.

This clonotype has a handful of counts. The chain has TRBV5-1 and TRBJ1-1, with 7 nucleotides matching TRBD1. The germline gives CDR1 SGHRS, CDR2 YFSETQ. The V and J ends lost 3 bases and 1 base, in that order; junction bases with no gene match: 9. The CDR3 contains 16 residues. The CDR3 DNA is TGCGCCAGCAGCTCGTCGACAGGGACGCGGAACACTGAAGCTTTCTTT. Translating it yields CASSSSTGTRNTEAFF.

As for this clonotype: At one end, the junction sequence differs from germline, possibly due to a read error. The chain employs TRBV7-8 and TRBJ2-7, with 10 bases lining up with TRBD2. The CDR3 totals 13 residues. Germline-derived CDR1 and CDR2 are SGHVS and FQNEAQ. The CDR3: CASSSLGLAASDF. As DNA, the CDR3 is TGTGCCAGCAGCTCACTCGGACTAGCGGCGTCAGACTTC.

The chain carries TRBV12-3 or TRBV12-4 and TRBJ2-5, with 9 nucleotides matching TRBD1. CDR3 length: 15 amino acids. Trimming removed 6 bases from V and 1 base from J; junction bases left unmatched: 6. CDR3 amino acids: CASRGLQGAQETQYF. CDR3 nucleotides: TGTGCCAGCAGAGGCTTACAGGGGGCCCAAGAGACCCAGTACTTC.

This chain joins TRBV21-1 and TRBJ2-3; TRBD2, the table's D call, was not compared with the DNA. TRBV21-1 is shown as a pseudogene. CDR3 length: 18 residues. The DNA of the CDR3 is TGTGCCAGCAGCAAAGTACTAGCGGGAGGGCAACGCACAGATACGCAGTATTTT. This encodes CASSKVLAGGQRTDTQYF.

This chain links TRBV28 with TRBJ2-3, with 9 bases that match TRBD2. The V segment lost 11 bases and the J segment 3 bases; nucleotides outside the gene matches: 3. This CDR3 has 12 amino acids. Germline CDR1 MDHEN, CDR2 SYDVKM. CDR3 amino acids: CASGLATDTQYF. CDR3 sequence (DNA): TGTGCCTCGGGACTAGCAACAGATACGCAGTATTTT. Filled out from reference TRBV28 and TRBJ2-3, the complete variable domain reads DVKVTQSSRYLVKRTGEKVFLECVQDMDHENMFWYRQDPGLGLRLIYFSYDVKMKEKGDIPEGYSVSREKKERFSLILESASTNQTSMYLCASGLATDTQYFGPGTRLTVL.

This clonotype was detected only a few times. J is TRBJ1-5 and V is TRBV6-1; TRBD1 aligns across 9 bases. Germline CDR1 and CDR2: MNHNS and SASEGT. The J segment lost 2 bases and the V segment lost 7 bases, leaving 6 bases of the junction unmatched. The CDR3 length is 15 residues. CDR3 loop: CASTKDRGGNQPQHF. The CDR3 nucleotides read TGTGCCAGCACCAAGGACAGGGGAGGCAATCAGCCCCAGCATTTT.

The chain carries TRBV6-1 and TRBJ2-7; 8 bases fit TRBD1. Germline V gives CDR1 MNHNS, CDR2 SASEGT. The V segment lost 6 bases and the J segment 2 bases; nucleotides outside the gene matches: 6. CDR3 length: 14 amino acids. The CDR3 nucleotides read TGTGCCAGCAGCAACAGGGGGATCACCTACGAGCAGTACTTC. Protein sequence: CASSNRGITYEQYF.

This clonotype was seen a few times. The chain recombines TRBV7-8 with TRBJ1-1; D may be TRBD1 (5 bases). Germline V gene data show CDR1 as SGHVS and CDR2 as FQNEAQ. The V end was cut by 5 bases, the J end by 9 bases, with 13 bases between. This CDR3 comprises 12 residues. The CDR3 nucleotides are TGTGCCAGCAGCCTGGGACCACAGAAAGCTTTCTTT. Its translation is CASSLGPQKAFF.

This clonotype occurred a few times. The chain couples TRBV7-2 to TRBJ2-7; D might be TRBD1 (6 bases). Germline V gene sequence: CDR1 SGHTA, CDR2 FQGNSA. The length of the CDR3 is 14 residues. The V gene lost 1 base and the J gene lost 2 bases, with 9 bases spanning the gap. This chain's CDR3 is CASSLDRATYEQYF. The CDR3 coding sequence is TGTGCCAGCAGCTTAGACAGGGCGACCTACGAGCAGTACTTC.

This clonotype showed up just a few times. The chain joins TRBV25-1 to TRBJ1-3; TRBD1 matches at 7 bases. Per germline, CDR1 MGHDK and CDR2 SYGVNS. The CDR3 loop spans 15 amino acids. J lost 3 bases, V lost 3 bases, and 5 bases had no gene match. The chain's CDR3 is CASSDMTGNGNTIYF. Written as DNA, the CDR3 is TGTGCCAGCAGTGACATGACAGGGAATGGAAACACCATATATTTT.